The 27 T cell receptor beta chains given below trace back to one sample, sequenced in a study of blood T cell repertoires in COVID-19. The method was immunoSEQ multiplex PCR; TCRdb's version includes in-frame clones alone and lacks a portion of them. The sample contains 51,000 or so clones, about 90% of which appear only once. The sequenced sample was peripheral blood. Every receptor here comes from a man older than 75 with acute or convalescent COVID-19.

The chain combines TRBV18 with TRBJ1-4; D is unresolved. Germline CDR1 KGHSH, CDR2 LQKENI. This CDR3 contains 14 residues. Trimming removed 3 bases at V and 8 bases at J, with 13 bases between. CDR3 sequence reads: CASSPGPGEEKLFF. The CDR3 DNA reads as TGTGCCAGCTCACCCGGACCCGGGGAGGAAAAACTGTTTTTT. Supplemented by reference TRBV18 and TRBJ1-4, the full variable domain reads NAGVMQNPRHLVRRRGQEARLRCSPMKGHSHVYWYRQLPEEGLKFMVYLQKENIIDESGMPKERFSAEFPKEGPSILRIQQVVRGDSAAYFCASSPGPGEEKLFFGSGTQLSVL.

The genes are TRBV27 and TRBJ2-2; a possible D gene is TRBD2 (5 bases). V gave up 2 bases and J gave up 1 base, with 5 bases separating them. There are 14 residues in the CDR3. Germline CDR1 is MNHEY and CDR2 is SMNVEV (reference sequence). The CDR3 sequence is CASSLGRNTGELFF. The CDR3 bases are TGTGCCAGCAGTTTAGGGAGGAACACCGGGGAGCTGTTTTTT.

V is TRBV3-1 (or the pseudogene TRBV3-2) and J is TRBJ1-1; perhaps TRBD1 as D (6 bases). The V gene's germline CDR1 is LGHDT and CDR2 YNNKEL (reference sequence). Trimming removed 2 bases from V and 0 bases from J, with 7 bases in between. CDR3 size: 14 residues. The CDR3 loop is CASSQWTVNTEAFF. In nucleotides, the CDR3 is TGTGCCAGCAGCCAATGGACAGTGAACACTGAAGCTTTCTTT.

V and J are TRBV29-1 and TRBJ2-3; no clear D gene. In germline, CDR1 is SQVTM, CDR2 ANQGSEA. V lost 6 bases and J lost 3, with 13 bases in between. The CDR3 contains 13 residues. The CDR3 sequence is CSVPRLGTDTQYF. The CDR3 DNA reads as TGCAGCGTGCCCAGACTCGGGACAGATACGCAGTATTTT.

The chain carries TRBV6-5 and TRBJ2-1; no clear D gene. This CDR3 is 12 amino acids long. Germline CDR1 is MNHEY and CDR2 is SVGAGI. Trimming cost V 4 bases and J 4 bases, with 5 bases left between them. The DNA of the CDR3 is TGTGCCAGCAGTTCCGGGTACAATGAGCAGTTCTTC. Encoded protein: CASSSGYNEQFF.

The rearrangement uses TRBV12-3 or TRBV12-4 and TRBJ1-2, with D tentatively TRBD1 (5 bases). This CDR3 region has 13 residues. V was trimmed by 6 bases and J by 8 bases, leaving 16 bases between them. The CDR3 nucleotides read TGTGCCAGCAGGAATACAGGCCTACTAGGCTACACCTTC. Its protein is CASRNTGLLGYTF.

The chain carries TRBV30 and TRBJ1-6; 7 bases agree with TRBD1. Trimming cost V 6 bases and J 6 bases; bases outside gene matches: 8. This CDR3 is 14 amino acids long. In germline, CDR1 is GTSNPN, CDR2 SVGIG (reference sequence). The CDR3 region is CACQHQGGNSPLHF. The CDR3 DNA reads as TGTGCCTGTCAACATCAGGGGGGTAATTCACCCCTCCACTTT.

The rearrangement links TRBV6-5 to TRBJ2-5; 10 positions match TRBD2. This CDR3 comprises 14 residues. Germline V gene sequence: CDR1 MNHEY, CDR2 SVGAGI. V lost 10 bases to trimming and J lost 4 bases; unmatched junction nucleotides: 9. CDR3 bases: TGTGCCACCTGGCCAGCGGGGGGGGTAGAGACCCAGTACTTC. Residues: CATWPAGGVETQYF.

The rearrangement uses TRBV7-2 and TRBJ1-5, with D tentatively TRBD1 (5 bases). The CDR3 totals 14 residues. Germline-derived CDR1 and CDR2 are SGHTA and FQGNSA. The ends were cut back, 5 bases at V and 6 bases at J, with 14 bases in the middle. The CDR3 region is CASSVGGDLQPQHF. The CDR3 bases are TGTGCCAGCAGCGTGGGGGGAGACCTTCAGCCCCAGCATTTT.

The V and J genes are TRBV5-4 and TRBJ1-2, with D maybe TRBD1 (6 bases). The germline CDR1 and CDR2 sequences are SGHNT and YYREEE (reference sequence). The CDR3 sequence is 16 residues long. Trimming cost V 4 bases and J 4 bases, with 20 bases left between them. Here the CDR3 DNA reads TGTGCCAGCAGCCCCCCGGCAGGGGACCGCCCCTATGGCTACACCTTC. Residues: CASSPPAGDRPYGYTF.

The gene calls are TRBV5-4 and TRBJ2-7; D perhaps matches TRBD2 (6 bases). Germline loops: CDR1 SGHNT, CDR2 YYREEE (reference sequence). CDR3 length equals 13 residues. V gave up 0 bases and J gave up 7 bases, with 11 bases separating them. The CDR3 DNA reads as TGTGCCAGCAGCTTGGTTTCGGGGACTGAGCAGTACTTC. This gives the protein CASSLVSGTEQYF.

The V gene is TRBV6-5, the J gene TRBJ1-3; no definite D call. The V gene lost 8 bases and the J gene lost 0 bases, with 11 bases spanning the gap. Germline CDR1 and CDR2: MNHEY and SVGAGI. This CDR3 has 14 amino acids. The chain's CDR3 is CASRLRRSGNTIYF. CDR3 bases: TGTGCCAGCCGGCTCAGGCGCTCTGGAAACACCATATATTTT.

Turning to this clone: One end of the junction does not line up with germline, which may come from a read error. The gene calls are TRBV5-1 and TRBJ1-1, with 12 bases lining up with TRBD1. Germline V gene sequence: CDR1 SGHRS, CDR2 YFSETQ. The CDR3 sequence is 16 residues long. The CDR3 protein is CASSLGTGGANPEAFF. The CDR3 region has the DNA TGCGCCAGCAGCTTAGGGACAGGGGGCGCGAACCCTGAAGCTTTCTTT.

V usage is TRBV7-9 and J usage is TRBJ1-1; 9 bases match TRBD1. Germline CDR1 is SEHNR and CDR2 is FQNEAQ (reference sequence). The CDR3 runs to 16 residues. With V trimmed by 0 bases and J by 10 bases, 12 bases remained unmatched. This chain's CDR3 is CASSLAGQGQEMGAFF. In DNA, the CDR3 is TGTGCCAGCAGCTTAGCGGGACAGGGTCAGGAAATGGGAGCTTTCTTT.

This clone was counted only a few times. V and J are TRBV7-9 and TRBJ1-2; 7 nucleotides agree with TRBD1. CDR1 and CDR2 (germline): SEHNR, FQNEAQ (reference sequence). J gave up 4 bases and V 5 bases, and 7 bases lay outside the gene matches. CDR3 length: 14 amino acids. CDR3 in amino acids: CASSHRDRIYGYTF. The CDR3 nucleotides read TGTGCCAGCAGCCACCGGGACAGAATCTATGGCTACACCTTC.

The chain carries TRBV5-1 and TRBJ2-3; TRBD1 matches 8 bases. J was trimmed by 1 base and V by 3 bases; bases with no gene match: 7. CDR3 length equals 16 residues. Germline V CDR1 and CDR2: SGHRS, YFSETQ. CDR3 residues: CASSYRQGSGTDTQYF. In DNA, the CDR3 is TGCGCCAGCAGCTACAGACAGGGGTCGGGCACAGATACGCAGTATTTT.

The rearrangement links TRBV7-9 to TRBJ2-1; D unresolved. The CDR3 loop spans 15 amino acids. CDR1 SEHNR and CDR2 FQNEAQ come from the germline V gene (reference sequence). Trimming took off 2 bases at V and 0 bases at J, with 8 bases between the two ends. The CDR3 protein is CASSLSGGSYNEQFF. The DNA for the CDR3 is TGTGCCAGCAGCTTATCAGGTGGCTCCTACAATGAGCAGTTCTTC.

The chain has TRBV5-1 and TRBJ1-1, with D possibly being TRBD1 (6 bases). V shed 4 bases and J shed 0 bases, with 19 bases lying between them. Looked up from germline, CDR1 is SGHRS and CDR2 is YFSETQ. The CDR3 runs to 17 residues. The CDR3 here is CASSALLRGSMNTEAFF. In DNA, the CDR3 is TGCGCCAGCAGCGCCCTTTTGAGGGGGAGCATGAACACTGAAGCTTTCTTT.

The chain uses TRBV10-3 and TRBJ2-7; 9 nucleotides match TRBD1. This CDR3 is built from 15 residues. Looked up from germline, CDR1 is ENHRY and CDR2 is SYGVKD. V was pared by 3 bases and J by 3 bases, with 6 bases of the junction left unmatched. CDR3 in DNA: TGTGCCATCAGTGACCCGGGACAGGGTCGCTACGAGCAGTACTTC. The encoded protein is CAISDPGQGRYEQYF.

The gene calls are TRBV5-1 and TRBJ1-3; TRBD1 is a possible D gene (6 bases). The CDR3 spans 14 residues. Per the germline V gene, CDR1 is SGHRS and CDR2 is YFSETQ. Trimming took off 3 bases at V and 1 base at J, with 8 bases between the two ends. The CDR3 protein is CASSWQGSGNTIYF. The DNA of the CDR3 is TGCGCCAGCAGCTGGCAGGGGTCTGGAAACACCATATATTTT.

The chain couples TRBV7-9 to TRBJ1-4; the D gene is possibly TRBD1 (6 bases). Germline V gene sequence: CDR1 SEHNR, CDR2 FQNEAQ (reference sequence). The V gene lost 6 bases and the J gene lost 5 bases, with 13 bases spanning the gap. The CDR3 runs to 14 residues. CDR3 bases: TGTGCCAGCAGGGAGACAGGTGGAAATGAAAAACTGTTTTTT. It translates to CASRETGGNEKLFF.

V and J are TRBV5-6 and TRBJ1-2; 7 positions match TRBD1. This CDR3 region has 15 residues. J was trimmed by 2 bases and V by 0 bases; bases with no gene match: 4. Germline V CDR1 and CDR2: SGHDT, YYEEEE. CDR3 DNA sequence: TGTGCCAGCAGCTTGGTAGGGGGCGCGAACTATGGCTACACCTTC. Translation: CASSLVGGANYGYTF.

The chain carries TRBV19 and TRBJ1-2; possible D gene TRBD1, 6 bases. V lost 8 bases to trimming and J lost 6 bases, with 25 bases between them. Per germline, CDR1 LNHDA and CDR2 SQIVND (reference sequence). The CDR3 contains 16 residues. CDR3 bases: TGTGCCAGTCGACTCAATTACCCGACAGGTTCGGATGGCTACACCTTC. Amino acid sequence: CASRLNYPTGSDGYTF.

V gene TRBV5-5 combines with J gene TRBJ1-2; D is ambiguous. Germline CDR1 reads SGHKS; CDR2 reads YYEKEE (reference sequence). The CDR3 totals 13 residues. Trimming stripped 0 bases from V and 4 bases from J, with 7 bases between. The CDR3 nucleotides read TGTGCCAGCAGCTTGGACAGTACCTATGGCTACACCTTC. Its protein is CASSLDSTYGYTF.

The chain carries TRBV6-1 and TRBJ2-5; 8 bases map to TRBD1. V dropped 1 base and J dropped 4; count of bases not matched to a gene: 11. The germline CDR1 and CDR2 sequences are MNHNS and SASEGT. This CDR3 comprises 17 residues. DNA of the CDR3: TGTGCCAGCAGTGAAGGGCGGGTCAGGGGGCGAGGAGAGACCCAGTACTTC. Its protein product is CASSEGRVRGRGETQYF.

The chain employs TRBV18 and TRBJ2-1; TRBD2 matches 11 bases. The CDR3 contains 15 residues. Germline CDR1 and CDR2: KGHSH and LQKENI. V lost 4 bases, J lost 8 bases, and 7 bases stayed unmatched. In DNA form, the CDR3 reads TGTGCCAGCTCACGGGATAGCGGGGGGGTCGATGAGCAGTTCTTC. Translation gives CASSRDSGGVDEQFF.

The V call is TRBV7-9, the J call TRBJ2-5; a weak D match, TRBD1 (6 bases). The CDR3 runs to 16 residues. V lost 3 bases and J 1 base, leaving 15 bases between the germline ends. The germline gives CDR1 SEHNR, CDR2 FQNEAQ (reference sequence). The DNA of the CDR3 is TGTGCCAGCAGCTTCTTTCCAGGGGCAGGCCAAGAGACCCAGTACTTC. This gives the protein CASSFFPGAGQETQYF.